This T cell receptor (beta chain) was recovered during a study of blood T cell repertoires in COVID-19. Study-level information: Spain, Italy and the United States supplied samples that represented acute and convalescent COVID-19.

A single count supports this clone. Per the original methods: Estimates of nucleated cell counts were drawn from the amplification of reference gene primers. Produced via immunoSEQ multiplex PCR; TCRdb's table is partial and in-frame only. The V and J calls and clone size are taken from that table; D and trimming were inferred from the DNA. The sample holds approximately 290,000 clones; 80% to 90% are singletons and the top ten take about 0.8%. The V gene end was trimmed by 6 bases and the J gene end by 3 bases; junction bases not matched to a gene: 11. CDR3 length equals 16 residues. Germline loops: CDR1 MNHEY, CDR2 SMNVEV (reference sequence).

Sequenced input: peripheral blood. The V and J genes are TRBV27 and TRBJ2-3; 8 bases align to TRBD1. This receptor was obtained from a man aged 25-45 years with acute or convalescent COVID-19. CDR3 sequence (DNA): TGTGCCAGCAGAATAGCCTGGACAGGGTTGACAGATACGCAGTATTTT. It specifies CASRIAWTGLTDTQYF.